This TCR beta chain was captured by sequencing in a study of T cell repertoires in cytomegalovirus infection. From the reads, TCRdb called clonotypes with MiXCR, one entry per CDR3 protein. The profile shows 480,000 or so distinct CDR3 sequences, around 11% of them singletons. This clonotype was seen at least ten times. Losses at the gene ends were 6 bases for V and 1 base for J; bases not matched to a gene: 5. From germline, CDR1 is SQVTM and CDR2 ANQGSEA. The CDR3 has 13 residues. The chain combines TRBV29-1 with TRBJ1-1, with 7 bases that match TRBD1. This TCR came from a human donor in good health (CMV status not recorded). Some clones in this sample may be carry-over from other donors' samples. What was sequenced was PBMCs. The CDR3 loop reads CSVKQGRNTEAFF. Here the CDR3 DNA reads TGCAGCGTAAAACAGGGGAGGAACACTGAAGCTTTCTTT.